Presented here are 32 T cell receptor beta chains from one specimen sequenced in a study of blood T cell repertoires in COVID-19. Clones were read by immunoSEQ multiplex PCR, and TCRdb kept only the in-frame ones, dropping some. The table lists some 40,000 clones, about 80% of them singletons, with roughly an eighth in the top ten. The source material was peripheral blood. These receptor sequences come from a human donor in a cohort sampled during active COVID-19.

The V and J genes are TRBV14 and TRBJ2-7, with D uncertain. V gave up 0 bases and J gave up 2 bases, with 17 bases separating them. Germline CDR1 reads SGHDN; CDR2 reads FVKESK. The CDR3 is made up of 17 amino acids. Here the CDR3 reads CASSQDMSPGFPYEQYF. CDR3 nucleotide sequence: TGTGCCAGCAGCCAAGATATGTCCCCCGGTTTCCCCTACGAGCAGTACTTC.

As to this clone: Other nucleotide sequences in the sample specify the same CDR3. V gene TRBV18 combines with J gene TRBJ1-5, with 8 bases lining up with TRBD1. From germline, CDR1 is KGHSH and CDR2 LQKENI. V dropped 3 bases and J dropped 0; count of bases not matched to a gene: 4. This CDR3 is 16 amino acids long. For the CDR3, the DNA is TGTGCCAGCTCACCCCGGACAGGGTCTAGCAATCAGCCCCAGCATTTT. Translated, it gives CASSPRTGSSNQPQHF.

This chain uses TRBV7-9 with TRBJ2-1, with D maybe TRBD1 (5 bases). Trimming left V 6 bases short and J 9 bases short, with 21 bases between. CDR1 and CDR2 (germline): SEHNR, FQNEAQ (reference sequence). The CDR3 is made up of 15 amino acids. This CDR3 is CASRIGASRGVEQFF. DNA of the CDR3: TGTGCCAGCAGAATAGGGGCTAGTAGGGGCGTTGAGCAGTTCTTC.

V gene TRBV6-2 or TRBV6-3 combines with J gene TRBJ2-7, with 8 bases lining up with TRBD2. V gave up 2 bases and J gave up 3 bases; unmatched junction bases: 6. Germline assignment: CDR1 MNHEY and CDR2 SVGEGT. The CDR3 has 15 amino acids. The CDR3 sequence is CASSYGGSGNYEQYF. The CDR3 nucleotides are TGTGCCAGCAGTTACGGTGGTAGCGGGAACTACGAGCAGTACTTC.

This clone was detected only a few times. One end of the junction varies from germline; a read error may be responsible. V is TRBV7-7 and J is TRBJ2-3, with a possible D match to TRBD1 (5 bases). Germline CDR1 and CDR2: SSHAT and FNYEAQ (reference sequence). The CDR3 sequence is 14 residues long. CDR3: CASSLDRQSDTQYF. Written as DNA, the CDR3 is TGTGCTAGCAGCCTAGATCGACAGTCAGATACGCAGTATTTT.

This rearrangement joins TRBV18 to TRBJ1-2; D is undetermined. The CDR3 loop spans 14 amino acids. Trimming took off 2 bases at V and 4 bases at J, with 11 bases between the two ends. Germline assignment: CDR1 KGHSH and CDR2 LQKENI. The CDR3: CASSPGLNPYGYTF. The DNA of the CDR3 is TGTGCCAGCTCACCAGGACTAAATCCCTATGGCTACACCTTC.

The chain couples TRBV24-1 to TRBJ2-1, with TRBD2 matching over 13 bases. Germline trimming cut 3 bases from V and 2 bases from J; bases unmatched to any gene: 6. The CDR3 has 18 residues. The germline V gene has CDR1 KGHDR and CDR2 SFDVKD. The CDR3, as DNA: TGTGCCACCAGTGATCCCGGACTAGCGGGGGAGCCCTACAATGAGCAGTTCTTC. Residues: CATSDPGLAGEPYNEQFF.

The genes are TRBV25-1 and TRBJ2-1; TRBD2 matches at 9 bases. The junction had 3 bases not matched to a gene; V was cut back by 0 bases and J by 6 bases. The CDR3 has 15 residues. Germline CDR1 is MGHDK and CDR2 is SYGVNS. CDR3 region: CASSEYGGRANEQFF. CDR3 nucleotide sequence: TGTGCCAGCAGTGAATATGGCGGGAGGGCCAATGAGCAGTTCTTC.

V usage is TRBV9 and J usage is TRBJ1-3; D unclear. Germline V gene sequence: CDR1 SGDLS, CDR2 YYNGEE. V shed 0 bases and J shed 0 bases, with 13 bases lying between them. This CDR3 comprises 17 residues. CDR3 sequence: CASSVGGWQYSGNTIYF. The DNA for the CDR3 is TGTGCCAGCAGCGTAGGAGGGTGGCAGTACTCTGGAAACACCATATATTTT.

The chain couples TRBV5-1 to TRBJ2-5, with TRBD2 matching over 7 bases. The germline V gene encodes CDR1 SGHRS and CDR2 YFSETQ. V dropped 1 base and J dropped 7; count of bases not matched to a gene: 10. The CDR3 sequence is 15 residues long. CDR3 amino acids: CASSLSPSGLGTQYF. The CDR3 bases are TGCGCCAGCAGCTTGAGTCCTAGCGGCCTTGGGACCCAGTACTTC. Based on the CDR3 plus reference TRBV5-1 and TRBJ2-5, the full variable domain is KAGVTQTPRYLIKTRGQQVTLSCSPISGHRSVSWYQQTPGQGLQFLFEYFSETQRNKGNFPGRFSGRQFSNSRSEMNVSTLELGDSALYLCASSLSPSGLGTQYFGPGTRLLVL.

V gene TRBV2 combines with J gene TRBJ2-1; the D gene is possibly TRBD2 (6 bases). This CDR3 is 14 amino acids long. V lost 5 bases, J lost 0 bases, and 8 bases lay in between. Germline CDR1 and CDR2: SNHLY and FYNNEI. CDR3 in DNA: TGTGCCAGCAGTACGACTAGCTCCTACAATGAGCAGTTCTTC. Its translation: CASSTTSSYNEQFF.

Concerning this clone itself: The junction differs from germline at one of its ends, possibly a read error. This chain links TRBV28 with TRBJ2-7; 14 bases agree with TRBD2. This CDR3 comprises 17 residues. Looked up from germline, CDR1 is MDHEN and CDR2 is SYDVKM. In nucleotides, the CDR3 is TGTGCCAGCAGCCGCACAGGACTAGCGGGAGGCTCCCACGAGCAGTACTTC. Its translation is CASSRTGLAGGSHEQYF.

Only one count was recorded for this clone. The chain links TRBV6-6 to TRBJ2-2; 11 bases align to TRBD1. The CDR3 is 16 amino acids. Trimming at V came to 2 bases and at J to 3 bases, leaving 2 bases not matched to a gene. Germline CDR1 reads MNHNY; CDR2 reads SVGAGI (reference sequence). CDR3 amino acids: CASSYPGQGDTGELFF. CDR3 bases: TGTGCCAGCAGTTACCCGGGACAGGGGGACACCGGGGAGCTGTTTTTT.

This chain connects TRBV10-3 to TRBJ2-6; D is possibly TRBD1 (5 bases). CDR3 length: 14 amino acids. In germline, CDR1 is ENHRY, CDR2 SYGVKD. V lost 4 bases and J lost 4, with 8 bases in between. The CDR3 here is CAISAGNGANVLTF. DNA of the CDR3: TGTGCCATCAGTGCAGGGAACGGGGCCAACGTCCTGACTTTC.

The chain carries TRBV6-5 and TRBJ2-7; 8 positions agree with TRBD1. Germline lookup yields CDR1 MNHEY and CDR2 SVGAGI. This CDR3 has 13 residues. V dropped 5 bases and J dropped 7; count of bases not matched to a gene: 7. CDR3 in amino acids: CASSLPRTGEQYF. In DNA, the CDR3 is TGTGCCAGCAGTCTCCCCAGGACAGGGGAGCAGTACTTC.

V usage is TRBV4-2 and J usage is TRBJ2-7; 15 bases line up with TRBD2. This CDR3 has 18 amino acids. Unmatched junction bases numbered 7, after V lost 3 bases and J lost 1 base. CDR1 and CDR2 (germline): LGHNA, YNFKEQ. The chain's CDR3 is CASSQPGLAGGMSYEQYF. CDR3 DNA sequence: TGTGCCAGCAGCCAGCCGGGACTAGCGGGAGGAATGTCCTACGAGCAGTACTTC.

V gene TRBV6-6 combines with J gene TRBJ1-3; TRBD1 agrees at 8 bases. J lost 0 bases, V lost 2 bases, and 3 bases had no gene match. The CDR3 is 16 amino acids. The germline gives CDR1 MNHNY, CDR2 SVGAGI (reference sequence). Here the CDR3 reads CASSYRGQASGNTIYF. The CDR3, as DNA: TGTGCCAGCAGTTACAGGGGACAGGCCTCTGGAAACACCATATATTTT.

V usage is TRBV29-1 and J usage is TRBJ2-1, with 10 bases aligning to TRBD2. The germline V gene encodes CDR1 SQVTM and CDR2 ANQGSEA. The trim removed 6 bases at V and 4 bases at J, leaving 12 bases unmatched. The CDR3 runs to 16 residues. The CDR3 DNA sequence: TGCAGCGTACCTAGCGGGAGTGGCTTCCTGTACAATGAGCAGTTCTTC. As protein: CSVPSGSGFLYNEQFF.

The chain recombines TRBV5-4 with TRBJ2-1; TRBD1 is a possible D gene (6 bases). The germline V gene encodes CDR1 SGHNT and CDR2 YYREEE (reference sequence). Trimming removed 4 bases from V and 1 base from J, with 12 bases in between. The CDR3 has 15 residues. In DNA form, the CDR3 reads TGTGCCAGCAGCGCCGACAGGCTTTCCTACAATGAGCAGTTCTTC. Translating it yields CASSADRLSYNEQFF. The entire variable domain, with the rest obtained from reference TRBV5-4 and TRBJ2-1, is as follows: ETGVTQSPTHLIKTRGQQVTLRCSSQSGHNTVSWYQQALGQGPQFIFQYYREEENGRGNFPPRFSGLQFPNYSSELNVNALELDDSALYLCASSADRLSYNEQFFGPGTRLTVL.

The chain is built from TRBV6-5 and TRBJ2-7; tentative D call: TRBD2 (6 bases). Deletions cut 5 bases from V and 0 bases from J, with 14 bases between. The CDR3 runs 15 residues. Germline V lookup: CDR1 MNHEY, CDR2 SVGAGI. CDR3 nucleotide sequence: TGTGCCAGCAGTCGCGCTGCGGGATTCTCCTACGAGCAGTACTTC. Translated: CASSRAAGFSYEQYF.

Notes on this clone: Relative to the germline gene, one junction end is altered; a read error may explain this. This rearrangement joins TRBV7-2 to TRBJ2-1; possibly TRBD1 for D (6 bases). Per the germline V gene, CDR1 is SGHTA and CDR2 is FQGNSA. The CDR3 is 16 residues long. The chain's CDR3 is CASSLAGQTLYNEQFF. The CDR3 DNA reads TGTGCCAGCAGCCTAGCAGGACAGACACTATACAATGAGCAGTTCTTC.

J is TRBJ1-2 and V is TRBV18; D not resolved. CDR3 length: 13 residues. CDR1 is KGHSH and CDR2 is LQKENI in the germline V gene. Trimming stripped 3 bases from V and 4 bases from J, with 9 bases between. The CDR3 sequence: CASSPEQLYGYTF. The CDR3 coding sequence is TGTGCCAGCTCACCGGAACAGCTCTATGGCTACACCTTC. Supplemented by reference TRBV18 and TRBJ1-2, the full variable domain reads NAGVMQNPRHLVRRRGQEARLRCSPMKGHSHVYWYRQLPEEGLKFMVYLQKENIIDESGMPKERFSAEFPKEGPSILRIQQVVRGDSAAYFCASSPEQLYGYTFGSGTRLTVV.

The chain has TRBV18 and TRBJ1-3, with D possibly matching TRBD1 (5 bases). This CDR3 comprises 15 residues. Deletions cut 0 bases from V and 3 bases from J, with 9 bases between. Germline V CDR1 and CDR2: KGHSH, LQKENI. The CDR3 sequence is CASSPPQGSGNTIYF. CDR3 nucleotides: TGTGCCAGCTCACCACCGCAGGGCAGTGGAAACACCATATATTTT.

J is TRBJ1-1 and V is TRBV16, with unresolved D. The V and J ends lost 4 bases and 5 bases respectively, with 14 bases between them. This CDR3 region has 14 residues. Germline CDR1 KGHSY, CDR2 FQNENV. In nucleotides, the CDR3 is TGTGCCAGCAGCCCAGACCGGGTTCGGACTGAAGCTTTCTTT. Amino acid sequence: CASSPDRVRTEAFF.

The chain combines TRBV7-3 with TRBJ1-2, with D maybe TRBD1 (5 bases). Trimming shortened V by 5 bases and J by 4 bases, and 14 bases separated the two germline ends. The CDR3 totals 14 residues. The germline V gene has CDR1 SGHTA and CDR2 FQGTGA. In DNA form, the CDR3 reads TGTGCCAGCAGCCAGCAGGGACTGATCTATGGCTACACCTTC. Translated, it gives CASSQQGLIYGYTF.

The rearrangement links TRBV21-1 to TRBJ2-7; the D segment call TRBD2 is taken from the table without a DNA check. TRBV21-1 constitutes a pseudogene. CDR3 length: 15 amino acids. The CDR3 here is CASSKGVLAGDEQYF. As DNA, the CDR3 is TGTGCCAGCAGCAAAGGGGTTCTAGCGGGAGACGAGCAGTACTTC.

This clone counts as medium-sized. The chain employs TRBV10-1 and TRBJ2-2, with D perhaps matching TRBD2 (5 bases). Germline V gives CDR1 WNHNN, CDR2 SYGVQD (reference sequence). Trimming took off 6 bases at V and 1 base at J, with 9 bases between the two ends. The CDR3 length is 14 residues. CDR3 region: CASRHGVNTGELFF. CDR3 in DNA: TGCGCCAGCAGACACGGGGTGAACACCGGGGAGCTGTTTTTT.

This sequence joins TRBV5-1 and TRBJ2-1, with D uncertain. The ends were cut back, 0 bases at V and 10 bases at J, with 5 bases in the middle. The CDR3 is 11 amino acids. Germline assignment: CDR1 SGHRS and CDR2 YFSETQ. The DNA of the CDR3 is TGCGCCAGCAGCTTGGATAAAGAGCAGTTCTTC. It is translated as CASSLDKEQFF.

This chain links TRBV6-5 with TRBJ2-1; TRBD2 aligns across 8 bases. The trim removed 7 bases at V and 9 bases at J, leaving 8 bases unmatched. Germline-derived CDR1 and CDR2 are MNHEY and SVGAGI. The CDR3 totals 13 residues. CDR3 region: CASNGRESSEQFF. CDR3 nucleotide sequence: TGTGCCAGCAACGGGAGGGAGTCGAGTGAGCAGTTCTTC.

This clone was detected only once. This rearrangement joins TRBV2 to TRBJ1-1, with TRBD1 identical over 8 bases. Unmatched junction bases numbered 5, after V lost 2 bases and J lost 3 bases. This CDR3 is 15 amino acids long. Germline CDR1 reads SNHLY; CDR2 reads FYNNEI. The CDR3 spells CASSEQGAGDTEAFF. As DNA, the CDR3 is TGTGCCAGCAGTGAACAGGGGGCAGGGGACACTGAAGCTTTCTTT.

There are a few counts of this clone. J is TRBJ2-7 and V is TRBV7-2; D possibly corresponds to TRBD2 (5 bases). Per the germline V gene, CDR1 is SGHTA and CDR2 is FQGNSA. This CDR3 contains 15 residues. V was pared by 4 bases and J by 4 bases, with 17 bases between. In DNA, the CDR3 is TGTGCCAGCAGCTCTCGACCCGGAGGAGGTTACGAGCAGTACTTC. Its translation is CASSSRPGGGYEQYF.

The rearrangement joins TRBV10-1 to TRBJ2-1, with 14 bases identical to TRBD2. J was trimmed by 12 bases and V by 0 bases; bases with no gene match: 7. There are 16 residues in the CDR3. Germline V gene sequence: CDR1 WNHNN, CDR2 SYGVQD (reference sequence). The CDR3 reads CASSESGLAGGGGQFF. In DNA form, the CDR3 reads TGCGCCAGCAGTGAGTCTGGACTAGCGGGAGGCGGCGGGCAGTTCTTC.